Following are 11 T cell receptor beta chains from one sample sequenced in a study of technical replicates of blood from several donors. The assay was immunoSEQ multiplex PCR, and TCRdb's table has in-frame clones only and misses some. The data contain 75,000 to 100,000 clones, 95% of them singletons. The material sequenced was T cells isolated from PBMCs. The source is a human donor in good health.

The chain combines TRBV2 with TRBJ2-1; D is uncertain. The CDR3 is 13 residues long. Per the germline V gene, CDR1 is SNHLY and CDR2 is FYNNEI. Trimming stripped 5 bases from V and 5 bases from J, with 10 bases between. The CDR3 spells CASSLMENNEQFF. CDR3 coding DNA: TGTGCCAGCAGTCTGATGGAGAACAATGAGCAGTTCTTC.

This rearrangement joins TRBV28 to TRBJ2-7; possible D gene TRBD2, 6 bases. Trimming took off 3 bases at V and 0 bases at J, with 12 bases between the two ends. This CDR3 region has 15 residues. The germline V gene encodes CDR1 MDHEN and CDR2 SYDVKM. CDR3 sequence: CASSFRGIGSYEQYF. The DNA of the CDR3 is TGTGCCAGCAGTTTTCGGGGGATAGGCTCCTACGAGCAGTACTTC.

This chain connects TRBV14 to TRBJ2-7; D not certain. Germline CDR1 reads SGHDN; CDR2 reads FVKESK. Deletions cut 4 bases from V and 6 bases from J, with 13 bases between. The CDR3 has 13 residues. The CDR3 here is CASSPKRNSEQYF. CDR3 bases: TGTGCCAGCAGCCCGAAACGTAACAGCGAGCAGTACTTC. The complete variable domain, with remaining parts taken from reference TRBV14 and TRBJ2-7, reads EAGVTQFPSHSVIEKGQTVTLRCDPISGHDNLYWYRRVMGKEIKFLLHFVKESKQDESGMPNNRFLAERTGGTYSTLKVQPAELEDSGVYFCASSPKRNSEQYFGPGTRLTVT.

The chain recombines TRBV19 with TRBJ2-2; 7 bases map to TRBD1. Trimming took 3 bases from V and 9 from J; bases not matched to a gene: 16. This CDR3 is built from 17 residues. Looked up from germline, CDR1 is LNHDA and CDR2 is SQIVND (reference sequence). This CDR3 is CASSIPGTEYWDRELFF. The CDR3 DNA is TGTGCCAGTAGTATCCCCGGGACAGAGTATTGGGACCGGGAGCTGTTTTTT. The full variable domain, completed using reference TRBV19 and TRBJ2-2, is DGGITQSPKYLFRKEGQNVTLSCEQNLNHDAMYWYRQDPGQGLRLIYYSQIVNDFQKGDIAEGYSVSREKKESFPLTVTSAQKNPTAFYLCASSIPGTEYWDRELFFGEGSRLTVL.

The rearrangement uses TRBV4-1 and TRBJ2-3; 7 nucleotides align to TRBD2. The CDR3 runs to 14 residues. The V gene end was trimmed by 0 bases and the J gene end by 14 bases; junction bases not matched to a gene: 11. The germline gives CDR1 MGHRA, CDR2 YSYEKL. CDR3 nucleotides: TGCGCCAGCAGCCAAGAAGGGCGGGCTAGCGGCCCGTATTTT. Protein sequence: CASSQEGRASGPYF.

The CDR3 DNA sequence: TGTGCCAGCTCCCCGGGACTAGGCTACGAGCAGTACTTC. It translates to CASSPGLGYEQYF. The chain is built from TRBV6-4 and TRBJ2-7; 8 bases fit TRBD2. CDR1 and CDR2 (germline): MRHNA, SNTAGT. With 8 bases clipped from V and 3 bases from J, the junction kept 6 bases outside the gene matches. The CDR3 sequence is 13 residues long.

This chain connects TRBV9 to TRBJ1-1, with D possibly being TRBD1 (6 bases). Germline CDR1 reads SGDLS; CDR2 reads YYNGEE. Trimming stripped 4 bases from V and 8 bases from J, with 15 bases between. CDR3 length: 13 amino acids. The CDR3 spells CASSPRRGQEAFF. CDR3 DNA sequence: TGTGCCAGCAGCCCCCGGCGGGGGCAAGAAGCTTTCTTT.

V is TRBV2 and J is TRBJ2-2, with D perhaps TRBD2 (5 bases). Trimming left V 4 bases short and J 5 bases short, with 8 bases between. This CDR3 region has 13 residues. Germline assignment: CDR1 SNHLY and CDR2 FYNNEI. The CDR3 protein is CASSGTGTGELFF. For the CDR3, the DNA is TGTGCCAGCAGTGGGACTGGAACCGGGGAGCTGTTTTTT.

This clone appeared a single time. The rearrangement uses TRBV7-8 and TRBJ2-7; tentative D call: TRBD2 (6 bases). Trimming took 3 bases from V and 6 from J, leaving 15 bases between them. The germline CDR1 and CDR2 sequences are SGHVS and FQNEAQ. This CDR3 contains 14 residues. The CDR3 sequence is CASSLLASSREQYF. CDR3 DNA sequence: TGTGCCAGCAGCTTGCTAGCGTCCTCGCGCGAGCAGTACTTC.

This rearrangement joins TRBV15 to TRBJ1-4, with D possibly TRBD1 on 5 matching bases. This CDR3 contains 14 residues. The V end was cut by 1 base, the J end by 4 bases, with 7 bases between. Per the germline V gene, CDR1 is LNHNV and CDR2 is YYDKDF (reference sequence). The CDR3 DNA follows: TGTGCCACCAGCAGAGGCGACAGTAATGAAAAACTGTTTTTT. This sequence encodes CATSRGDSNEKLFF.

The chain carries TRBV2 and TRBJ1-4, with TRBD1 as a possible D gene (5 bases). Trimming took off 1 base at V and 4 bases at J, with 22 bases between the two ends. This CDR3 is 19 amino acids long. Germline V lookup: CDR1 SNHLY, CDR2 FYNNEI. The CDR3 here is CASSEVLGPQGGLNEKLFF. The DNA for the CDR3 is TGTGCCAGCAGTGAAGTTTTGGGACCTCAGGGAGGGCTTAATGAAAAACTGTTTTTT.